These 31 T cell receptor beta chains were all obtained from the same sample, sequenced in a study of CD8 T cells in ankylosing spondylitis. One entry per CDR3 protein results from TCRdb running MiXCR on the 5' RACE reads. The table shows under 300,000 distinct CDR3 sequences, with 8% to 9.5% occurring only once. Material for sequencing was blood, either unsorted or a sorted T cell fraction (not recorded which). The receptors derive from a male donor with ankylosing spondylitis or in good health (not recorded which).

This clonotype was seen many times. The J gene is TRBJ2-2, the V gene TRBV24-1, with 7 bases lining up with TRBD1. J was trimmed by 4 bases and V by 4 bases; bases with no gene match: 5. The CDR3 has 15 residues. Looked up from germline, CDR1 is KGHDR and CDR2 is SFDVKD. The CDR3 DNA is TGTGCCACCAGTGACCGGGACAGCGTCACCGGGGAGCTGTTTTTT. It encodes CATSDRDSVTGELFF.

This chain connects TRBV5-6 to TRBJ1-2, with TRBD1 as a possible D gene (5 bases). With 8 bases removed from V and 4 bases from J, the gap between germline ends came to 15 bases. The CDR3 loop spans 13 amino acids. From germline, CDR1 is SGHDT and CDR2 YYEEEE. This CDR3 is CARSPGTLYGYTF. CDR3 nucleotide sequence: TGTGCCAGGAGCCCCGGGACCCTCTATGGCTACACCTTC. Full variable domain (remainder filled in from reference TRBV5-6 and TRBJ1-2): DAGVTQSPTHLIKTRGQQVTLRCSPKSGHDTVSWYQQALGQGPQFIFQYYEEEERQRGNFPDRFSGHQFPNYSSELNVNALLLGDSALYLCARSPGTLYGYTFGSGTRLTVV.

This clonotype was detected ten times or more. For the CDR3, the DNA is TGCAGCGCCCTGACGGCCGGGGGTCAGCCCCAGCATTTT. Translating gives CSALTAGGQPQHF. The V gene is TRBV29-1, the J gene TRBJ1-5, with D perhaps TRBD1 (5 bases). CDR3 size: 13 residues. The germline V and J ends were trimmed by 7 bases and 6 bases, with 16 bases remaining between them. Germline V gives CDR1 SQVTM, CDR2 ANQGSEA.

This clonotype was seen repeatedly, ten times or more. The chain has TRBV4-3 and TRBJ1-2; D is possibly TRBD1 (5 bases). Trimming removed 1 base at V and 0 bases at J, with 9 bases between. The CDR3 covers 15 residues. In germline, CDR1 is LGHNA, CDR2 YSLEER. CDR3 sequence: CASSQGTGTNYGYTF. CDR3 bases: TGCGCCAGCAGCCAAGGAACAGGAACTAACTATGGCTACACCTTC.

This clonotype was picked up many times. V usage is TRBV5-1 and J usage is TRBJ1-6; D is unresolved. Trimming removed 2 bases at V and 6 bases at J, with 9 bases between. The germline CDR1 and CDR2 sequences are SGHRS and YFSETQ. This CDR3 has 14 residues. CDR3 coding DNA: TGCGCCAGCAGCTTAAGGCCCGGTAATTCACCCCTCCACTTT. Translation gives CASSLRPGNSPLHF.

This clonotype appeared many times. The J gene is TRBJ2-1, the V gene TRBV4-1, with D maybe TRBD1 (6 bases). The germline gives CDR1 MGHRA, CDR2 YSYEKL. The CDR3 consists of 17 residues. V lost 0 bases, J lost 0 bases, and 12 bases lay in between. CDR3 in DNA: TGCGCCAGCAGCCAAGAATGGGACAAGAGCTCCTACAATGAGCAGTTCTTC. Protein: CASSQEWDKSSYNEQFF.

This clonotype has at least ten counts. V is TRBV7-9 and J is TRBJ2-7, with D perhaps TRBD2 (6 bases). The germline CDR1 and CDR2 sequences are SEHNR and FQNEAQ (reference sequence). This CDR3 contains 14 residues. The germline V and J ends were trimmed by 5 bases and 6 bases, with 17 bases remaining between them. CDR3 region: CASSPSWEVSEQYF. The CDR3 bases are TGTGCCAGCAGCCCTTCGTGGGAGGTTTCCGAGCAGTACTTC.

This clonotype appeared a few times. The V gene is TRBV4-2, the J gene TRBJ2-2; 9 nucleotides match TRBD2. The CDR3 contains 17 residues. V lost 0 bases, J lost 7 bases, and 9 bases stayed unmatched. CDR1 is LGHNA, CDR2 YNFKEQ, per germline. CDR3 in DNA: TGTGCCAGCAGCCAAGATTGGGCTAGCGGGGTCGACGGGGAGCTGTTTTTT. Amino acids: CASSQDWASGVDGELFF.

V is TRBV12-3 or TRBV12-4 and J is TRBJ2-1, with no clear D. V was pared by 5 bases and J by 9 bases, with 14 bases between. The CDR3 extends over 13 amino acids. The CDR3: CASSAPSSIEQFF. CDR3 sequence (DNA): TGTGCCAGCAGTGCCCCGAGTTCAATTGAGCAGTTCTTC.

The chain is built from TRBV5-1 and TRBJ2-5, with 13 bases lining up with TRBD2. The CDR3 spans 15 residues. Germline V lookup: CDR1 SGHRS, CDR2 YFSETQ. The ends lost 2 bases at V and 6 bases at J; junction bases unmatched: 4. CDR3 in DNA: TGCGCCAGCAGCTTACTGACTAGCGGGGGGCAGACCCAGTACTTC. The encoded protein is CASSLLTSGGQTQYF. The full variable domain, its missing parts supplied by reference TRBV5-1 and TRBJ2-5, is KAGVTQTPRYLIKTRGQQVTLSCSPISGHRSVSWYQQTPGQGLQFLFEYFSETQRNKGNFPGRFSGRQFSNSRSEMNVSTLELGDSALYLCASSLLTSGGQTQYFGPGTRLLVL.

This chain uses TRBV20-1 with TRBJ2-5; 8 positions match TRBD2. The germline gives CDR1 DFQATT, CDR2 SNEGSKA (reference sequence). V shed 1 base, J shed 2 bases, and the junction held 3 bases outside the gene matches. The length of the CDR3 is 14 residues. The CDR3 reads CSARAGGPQETQYF. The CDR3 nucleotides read TGCAGTGCTAGAGCGGGGGGGCCGCAAGAGACCCAGTACTTC.

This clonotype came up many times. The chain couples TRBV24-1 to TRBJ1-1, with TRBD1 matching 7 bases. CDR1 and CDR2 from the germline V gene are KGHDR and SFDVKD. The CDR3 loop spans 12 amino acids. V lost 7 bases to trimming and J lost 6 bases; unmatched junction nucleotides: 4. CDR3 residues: CATSDRASEAFF. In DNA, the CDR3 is TGTGCCACCAGCGACAGGGCCTCTGAAGCTTTCTTT.

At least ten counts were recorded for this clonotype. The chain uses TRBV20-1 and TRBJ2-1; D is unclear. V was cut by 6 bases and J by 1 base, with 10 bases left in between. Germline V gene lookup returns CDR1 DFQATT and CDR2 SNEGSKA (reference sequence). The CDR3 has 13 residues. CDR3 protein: CSAAAESYNEQFF. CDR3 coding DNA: TGCAGTGCAGCTGCGGAGTCCTACAATGAGCAGTTCTTC.

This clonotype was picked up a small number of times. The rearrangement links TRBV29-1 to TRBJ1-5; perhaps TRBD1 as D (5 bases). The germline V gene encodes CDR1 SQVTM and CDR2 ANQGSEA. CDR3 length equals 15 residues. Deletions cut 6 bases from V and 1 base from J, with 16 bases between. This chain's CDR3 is CSVWDPGRSNQPQHF. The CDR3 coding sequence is TGCAGCGTGTGGGACCCAGGGAGGAGCAATCAGCCCCAGCATTTT. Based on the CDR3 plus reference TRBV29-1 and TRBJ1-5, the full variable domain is SAVISQKPSRDICQRGTSLTIQCQVDSQVTMMFWYRQQPGQSLTLIATANQGSEATYESGFVIDKFPISRPNLTFSTLTVSNMSPEDSSIYLCSVWDPGRSNQPQHFGDGTRLSIL.

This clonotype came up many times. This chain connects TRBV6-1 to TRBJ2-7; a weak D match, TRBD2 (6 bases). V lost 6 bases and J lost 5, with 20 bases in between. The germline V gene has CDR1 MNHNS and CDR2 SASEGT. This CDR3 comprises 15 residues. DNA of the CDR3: TGTGCCAGCAGCTCTACACCTGGACTATCCCACGAGCAGTACTTC. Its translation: CASSSTPGLSHEQYF.

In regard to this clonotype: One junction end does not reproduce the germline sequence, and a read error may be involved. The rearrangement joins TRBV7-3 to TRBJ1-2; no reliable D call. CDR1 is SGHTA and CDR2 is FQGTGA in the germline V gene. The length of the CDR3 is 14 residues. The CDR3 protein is CASSFGDIPYGYSF. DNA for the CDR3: TGTGCCAGCAGCTTCGGCGACATCCCCTATGGCTACTCCTTC.

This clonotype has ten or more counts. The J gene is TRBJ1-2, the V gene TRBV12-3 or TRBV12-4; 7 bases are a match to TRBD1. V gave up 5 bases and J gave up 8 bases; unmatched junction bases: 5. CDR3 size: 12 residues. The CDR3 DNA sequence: TGTGCCAGCAGTACCCGGACAGGCGGCTACACCTTC. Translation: CASSTRTGGYTF.

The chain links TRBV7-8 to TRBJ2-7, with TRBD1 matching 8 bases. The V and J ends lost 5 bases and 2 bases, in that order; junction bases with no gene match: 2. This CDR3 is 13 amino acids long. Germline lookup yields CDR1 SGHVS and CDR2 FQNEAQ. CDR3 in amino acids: CASSRDRPYEQYF. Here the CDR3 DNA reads TGTGCCAGCAGCCGGGACAGGCCCTACGAGCAGTACTTC.

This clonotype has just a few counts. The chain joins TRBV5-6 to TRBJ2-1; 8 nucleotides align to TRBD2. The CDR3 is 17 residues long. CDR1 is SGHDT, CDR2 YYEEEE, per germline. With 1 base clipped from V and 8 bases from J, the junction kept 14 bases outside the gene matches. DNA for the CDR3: TGTGCCAGCAGCTTGTTCCGGGGGGGCCTCTTTAACTATGAGCAGTTCTTC. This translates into CASSLFRGGLFNYEQFF.

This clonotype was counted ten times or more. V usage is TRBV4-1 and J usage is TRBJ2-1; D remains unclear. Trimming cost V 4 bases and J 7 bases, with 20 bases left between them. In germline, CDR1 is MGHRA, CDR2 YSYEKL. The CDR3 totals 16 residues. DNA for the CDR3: TGCGCCAGCAGCCCGTTAACCAAGATCGGAAGAAATGAGCAGTTCTTC. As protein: CASSPLTKIGRNEQFF.

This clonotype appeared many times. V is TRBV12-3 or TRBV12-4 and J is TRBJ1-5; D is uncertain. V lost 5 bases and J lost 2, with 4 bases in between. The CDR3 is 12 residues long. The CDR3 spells CASSQGNQPQHF. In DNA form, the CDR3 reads TGTGCCAGCAGTCAGGGCAATCAGCCCCAGCATTTT.

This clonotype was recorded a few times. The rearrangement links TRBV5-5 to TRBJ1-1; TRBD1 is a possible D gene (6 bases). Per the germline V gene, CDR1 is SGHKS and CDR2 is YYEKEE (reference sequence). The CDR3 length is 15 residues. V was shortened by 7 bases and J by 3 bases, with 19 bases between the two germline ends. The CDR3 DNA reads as TGTGCCAGCCACGCAGGGGACACCCGGGACACTGAAGCTTTCTTT. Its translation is CASHAGDTRDTEAFF.

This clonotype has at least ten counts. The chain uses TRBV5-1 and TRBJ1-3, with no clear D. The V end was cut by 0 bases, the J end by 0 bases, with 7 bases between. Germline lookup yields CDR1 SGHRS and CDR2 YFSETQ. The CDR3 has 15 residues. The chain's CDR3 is CASSLDDFSGNTIYF. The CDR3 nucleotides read TGCGCCAGCAGCTTGGATGACTTCTCTGGAAACACCATATATTTT.

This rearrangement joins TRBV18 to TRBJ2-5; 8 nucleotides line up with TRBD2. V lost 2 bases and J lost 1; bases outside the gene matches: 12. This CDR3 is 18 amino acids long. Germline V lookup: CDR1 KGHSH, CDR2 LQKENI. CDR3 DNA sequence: TGTGCCAGCTCACCAACGGTGGCGGCTAGCGGGCGCCAAGAGACCCAGTACTTC. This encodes CASSPTVAASGRQETQYF.

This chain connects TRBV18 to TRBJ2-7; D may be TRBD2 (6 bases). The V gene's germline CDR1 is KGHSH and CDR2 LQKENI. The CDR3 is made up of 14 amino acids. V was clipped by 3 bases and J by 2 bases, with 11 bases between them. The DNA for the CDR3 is TGTGCCAGCTCACCGTCGGGAGTGGCCTACGAGCAGTACTTC. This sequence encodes CASSPSGVAYEQYF.

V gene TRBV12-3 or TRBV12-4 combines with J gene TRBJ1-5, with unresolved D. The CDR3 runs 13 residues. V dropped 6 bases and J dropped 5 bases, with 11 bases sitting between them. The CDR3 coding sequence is TGTGCCAGCAGCCTCACTTCATATCAGCCCCAGCATTTT. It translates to CASSLTSYQPQHF.

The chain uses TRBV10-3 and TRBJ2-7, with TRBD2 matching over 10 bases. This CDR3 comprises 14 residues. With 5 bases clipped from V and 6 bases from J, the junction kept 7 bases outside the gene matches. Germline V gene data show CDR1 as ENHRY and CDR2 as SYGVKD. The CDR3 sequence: CAISSAGGAFEQYF. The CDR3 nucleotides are TGTGCCATCAGTTCAGCGGGAGGGGCTTTCGAGCAGTACTTC.

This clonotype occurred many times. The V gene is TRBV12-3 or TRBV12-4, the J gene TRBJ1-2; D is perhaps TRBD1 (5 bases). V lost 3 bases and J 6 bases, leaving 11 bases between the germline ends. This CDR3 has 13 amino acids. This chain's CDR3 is CASSLTQTDGYTF. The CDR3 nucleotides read TGTGCCAGCAGTTTGACGCAGACAGATGGCTACACCTTC.

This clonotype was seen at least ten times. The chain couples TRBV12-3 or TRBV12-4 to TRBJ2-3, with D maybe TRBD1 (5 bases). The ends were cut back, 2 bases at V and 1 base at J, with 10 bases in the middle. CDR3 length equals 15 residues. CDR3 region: CASSLSGQRTDTQYF. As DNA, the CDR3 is TGTGCCAGCAGTTTATCAGGGCAACGCACAGATACGCAGTATTTT.

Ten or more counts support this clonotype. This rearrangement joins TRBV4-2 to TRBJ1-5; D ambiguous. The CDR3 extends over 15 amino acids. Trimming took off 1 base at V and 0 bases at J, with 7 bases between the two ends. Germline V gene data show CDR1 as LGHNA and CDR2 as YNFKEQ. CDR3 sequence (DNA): TGTGCCAGCAGCCAAGCTTTAGATAGCAATCAGCCCCAGCATTTT. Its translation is CASSQALDSNQPQHF.

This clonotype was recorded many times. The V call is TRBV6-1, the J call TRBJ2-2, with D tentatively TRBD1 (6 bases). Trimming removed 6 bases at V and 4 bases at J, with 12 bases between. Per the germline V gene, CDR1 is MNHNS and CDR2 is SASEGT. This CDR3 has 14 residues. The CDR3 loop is CASRGVGGTGELFF. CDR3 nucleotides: TGTGCCAGCAGGGGGGTAGGGGGCACCGGGGAGCTGTTTTTT.